This T cell receptor beta chain was sequenced for a study of Ad26.COV2.S vaccination and SARS-CoV-2 variants. In the study overall: A participant enrolled in the COV1001 Ad26.COV2.S trial arm provided the sample. Doses of Ad26.COV2.S were injected into muscle once or twice, 56 days apart. Study outcomes and limitations: Considerable breadth of spike-specific CD8+ and CD4+ T cell responses has reportedly been documented following vaccination. Using TCR breadth and depth analyses may have led to underestimated total T cell responses.

The count of this clone is one. The antigen remains undetermined. The table came from immunoSEQ multiplex PCR; TCRdb's copy has only in-frame clones and leaves some out. The sample records roughly 320,000 clones, 80% to 90% being singletons. With 2 bases clipped from V and 2 bases from J, the junction kept 4 bases outside the gene matches. This CDR3 is 16 amino acids long. Germline values: CDR1 SGHDT, CDR2 YYEEEE. Treatment given: some 19 received Ad26.COV2.S at low or high dose, single or two shots; several received placebo; per-sample allocation not given. At day 63 after the first vaccine or placebo injection, samples were drawn.

Sample: peripheral blood, taken in a trial of Ad26.COV2.S vaccine versus placebo. V and J are TRBV5-6 and TRBJ2-5; TRBD2 matches 12 bases. The receptor was isolated from a person between 18 and 59 years old who received the Ad26.COV2.S COVID-19 vaccine or a placebo. CDR3 protein: CASSLRTSGAQETQYF. The CDR3 coding sequence is TGTGCCAGCAGCTTAAGGACTAGCGGGGCACAAGAGACCCAGTACTTC.